The T cell receptor beta chain under discussion was sequenced for a study of blood T cell repertoires in COVID-19. Overall study context: The samples span acute and convalescent COVID-19 from the United States, Italy and Spain. Nucleic acid was either cDNA or gDNA, and it came from T cells, B-cell-depleted T cells, or PBMCs.

Germline CDR1 reads LGHNT; CDR2 reads FRNRAP. Trimming removed 6 bases at V and 7 bases at J, with 16 bases between. CDR3 length equals 14 residues. This table comes from immunoSEQ multiplex PCR, and its TCRdb copy is limited to in-frame clones, with some not included. The sample yields 450,000 to 500,000 clones, approximately 86% seen once. The sequenced material came from PBMCs or T cells enriched from blood (not recorded which). The genes are TRBV12-5 and TRBJ2-1; D might be TRBD2 (7 bases). This receptor was identified in a woman under 30 who had recovered from COVID-19. The CDR3 nucleotides read TGTGCTAGTGGCTCGGGGGGCGGCGGTAATGAGCAGTTCTTC. Protein product: CASGSGGGGNEQFF.